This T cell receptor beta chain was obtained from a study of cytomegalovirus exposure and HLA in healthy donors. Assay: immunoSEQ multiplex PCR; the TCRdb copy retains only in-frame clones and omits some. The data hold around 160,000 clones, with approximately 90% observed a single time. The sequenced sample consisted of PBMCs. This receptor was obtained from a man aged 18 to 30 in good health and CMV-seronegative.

CDR3 bases: TGTGCCAGCAGCTGGACGACTAGCGGGGGGACAGATACGCAGTATTTT. Translated, it gives CASSWTTSGGTDTQYF. The gene calls are TRBV7-6 and TRBJ2-3, with 13 bases identical to TRBD2. V trimming: 4 bases; J trimming: 3 bases; junction bases outside the gene matches: 4. CDR3 length: 16 amino acids. The germline CDR1 and CDR2 sequences are SGHVS and FNYEAQ.